Listed below are T cell receptor beta chains from one sample, sequenced in a study of monozygotic twins with inflammatory bowel disease. TCRdb reworked the 5' RACE reads into one entry per CDR3 protein, no DNA. Reported are 350,000 to 550,000 distinct CDR3 sequences; the ten largest clones contain 2.4%. The sample taken for sequencing was blood. Receptors were obtained from a human donor with ulcerative colitis or Crohn's disease, or a healthy co-twin of an affected twin (not recorded which). Both conserved end residues are part of each CDR3.

v_gene,j_gene,len,CDR3aa
TRBV20-1,TRBJ2-2,17,CSASGTSGRGDTGELFF
TRBV28,TRBJ2-5,14,CASSLGRNQETQYF
TRBV18,TRBJ2-7,13,CASSPTGIHEQYF
TRBV20-1,TRBJ1-5,15,CRDPKEQGPRGPQHF
TRBV5-1,TRBJ2-1,16,CASSLPGLAGGVEQFF
TRBV20-1,TRBJ1-6,15,CSATQHWEYNSPLHF
TRBV19,TRBJ2-7,13,CASAQGTPYEQYF
TRBV5-5,TRBJ1-1,14,CASSLGLGPLEAFF
TRBV12-3/TRBV12-4,TRBJ2-1,15,CASSVRGTPYNEQFF
TRBV27,TRBJ2-7,14,CASSLSLDTYEQYF
TRBV7-2,TRBJ2-1,15,CASSFWTSGFNEQFF
TRBV29-1,TRBJ2-7,17,CSVERQGTSGSSYEQYF